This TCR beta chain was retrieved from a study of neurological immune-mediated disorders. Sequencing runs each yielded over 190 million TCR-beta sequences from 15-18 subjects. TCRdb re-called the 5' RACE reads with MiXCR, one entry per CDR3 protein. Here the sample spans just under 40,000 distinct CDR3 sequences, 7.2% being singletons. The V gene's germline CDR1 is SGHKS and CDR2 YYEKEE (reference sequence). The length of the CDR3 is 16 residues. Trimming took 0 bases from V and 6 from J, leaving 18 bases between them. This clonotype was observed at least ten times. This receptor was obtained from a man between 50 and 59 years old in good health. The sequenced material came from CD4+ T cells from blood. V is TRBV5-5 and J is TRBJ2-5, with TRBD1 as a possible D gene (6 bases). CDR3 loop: CASSLGEGVGEKTQYF. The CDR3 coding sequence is TGTGCCAGCAGCTTGGGAGAGGGGGTCGGTGAAAAGACCCAGTACTTC. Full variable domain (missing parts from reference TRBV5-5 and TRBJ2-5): DAGVTQSPTHLIKTRGQQVTLRCSPISGHKSVSWYQQVLGQGPQFIFQYYEKEERGRGNFPDRFSARQFPNYSSELNVNALLLGDSALYLCASSLGEGVGEKTQYFGPGTRLLVL.